The rows below give T cell receptor beta chains drawn from one sample of a study of shared clonotypes between healthy human individuals. Here immunoSEQ multiplex PCR was the method, and the copy in TCRdb shows in-frame clones only, minus some. The table lists some 2.1 million clones, roughly 96% of them singletons. The sequenced material came from naive CD4+ T cells sorted from blood. These receptors all stem from a man younger than 30 in good health. The conserved cysteine and the conserved F or W are not part of the CDR3 here. Fields, in order: V gene, CDR3 protein.

V: TRBV19; CDR3: ASSLSGSYYEQY
V: TRBV7-7; CDR3: ASSAQGKGTDTQY
V: TRBV6-5; CDR3: ASHRENEQF
V: TRBV6-5; CDR3: ASSYSHLGEGNGYT
V: TRBV7-9; CDR3: ASRGDTAPAKNIQY
V: TRBV29-1; CDR3: SVGSGTEQY
V: TRBV11-2; CDR3: ASSFTSGVKREQF
V: TRBV9; CDR3: ASSAPGNTIY
V: TRBV30; CDR3: AWSIPRVGPEAF
V: TRBV12-5; CDR3: ASGSRGGRTEAF
V: TRBV6-5; CDR3: ASSYSRGQGGGYT
V: TRBV19; CDR3: ASSRGTVYEQY
V: TRBV7-8; CDR3: ARGGQITGELF
V: TRBV30; CDR3: ALDRTGLTYEQY
V: TRBV5-1; CDR3: ASSLLSSGGYEQY
V: TRBV4-1; CDR3: ASSQVQGAIPSGANVLT
V: TRBV7-2; CDR3: ASSGDSGRLRGEQF
V: TRBV6-6; CDR3: ASSSRDSGTDTQY
V: TRBV29-1; CDR3: SVDFGDLRQY
V: TRBV9; CDR3: ASSVDVRGRPYNEQF
V: TRBV5-1; CDR3: ASSLTGFAGELF
V: TRBV28; CDR3: ASSSPQLGGGPDGYT
V: TRBV5-1; CDR3: ASSDDRESPGANVLT
V: TRBV28; CDR3: ASSSPGREAF
V: TRBV5-1; CDR3: ASRLTGIAEAF
V: TRBV9; CDR3: ASSVVGGTGVYEQY
V: TRBV11-3; CDR3: ASSRDGSTYNEQF
V: TRBV5-4; CDR3: ASSLPVSGDTQY
V: TRBV5-1; CDR3: ASSAGTATEQY